The 30 T cell receptor beta chains below come from one sample, sequenced in a study of cytomegalovirus exposure and HLA in healthy donors. PCR primers comprised 60 Vbeta and 13 Jbeta primers. The table came from immunoSEQ multiplex PCR; TCRdb's copy has only in-frame clones and leaves some out. The repertoire holds around 70,000 clones, with 74% as singletons. Source material: PBMCs. The receptors were gathered from a human donor in good health.

This clone was counted between two and nine times. The rearrangement joins TRBV27 to TRBJ2-7; 7 bases line up with TRBD2. V lost 5 bases, J lost 7 bases, and 8 bases stayed unmatched. Germline V gives CDR1 MNHEY, CDR2 SMNVEV (reference sequence). The CDR3 is made up of 13 amino acids. CDR3: CASSHAGAREQYF. CDR3 DNA: TGTGCCAGCAGTCACGCGGGAGCGAGGGAGCAGTACTTC.

V usage is TRBV29-1 and J usage is TRBJ1-2; 12 bases map to TRBD1. CDR3 size: 13 residues. Trimming took 7 bases from V and 4 from J; bases not matched to a gene: 4. Germline V lookup: CDR1 SQVTM, CDR2 ANQGSEA. CDR3 nucleotide sequence: TGCAGCGCTCCGGGACAGGGGGCCTATGGCTACACCTTC. It translates to CSAPGQGAYGYTF.

The gene calls are TRBV5-1 and TRBJ2-1; D is perhaps TRBD2 (5 bases). This CDR3 region has 15 residues. Per germline, CDR1 SGHRS and CDR2 YFSETQ. V lost 4 bases and J 5 bases, leaving 16 bases between the germline ends. The DNA for the CDR3 is TGCGCCAGCAGCCCGGGTTTAGCGACACACAATGAGCAGTTCTTC. Translating gives CASSPGLATHNEQFF.

This chain links TRBV27 with TRBJ1-2, with 9 bases fitting TRBD1. V was clipped by 6 bases and J by 10 bases; unmatched bases: 6. Germline V gene data show CDR1 as MNHEY and CDR2 as SMNVEV (reference sequence). CDR3 length equals 12 residues. CDR3 in DNA: TGTGCCAGCAGATTAACAGGGGGCGACTACACCTTC. Amino acid sequence: CASRLTGGDYTF.

The chain combines TRBV7-9 with TRBJ2-3; TRBD1 aligns across 10 bases. The germline V gene encodes CDR1 SEHNR and CDR2 FQNEAQ (reference sequence). V trimming: 4 bases; J trimming: 2 bases; junction bases outside the gene matches: 3. This CDR3 has 15 residues. CDR3 loop: CASSSGTGDTDTQYF. The CDR3 DNA reads as TGTGCCAGCAGCTCCGGGACAGGGGACACAGATACGCAGTATTTT.

The chain recombines TRBV5-1 with TRBJ2-3, with 9 bases that match TRBD2. Germline V gene sequence: CDR1 SGHRS, CDR2 YFSETQ. V dropped 9 bases and J dropped 6; count of bases not matched to a gene: 8. The CDR3 is made up of 13 amino acids. The CDR3 loop is CATAGLASDTQYF. The CDR3 coding sequence is TGCGCCACCGCAGGACTAGCGAGCGATACGCAGTATTTT.

This clone was seen a few times. The genes are TRBV27 and TRBJ1-2; maybe TRBD1 (6 bases). Looked up from germline, CDR1 is MNHEY and CDR2 is SMNVEV (reference sequence). Trimming cost V 5 bases and J 5 bases, with 15 bases left between them. This CDR3 has 14 amino acids. The CDR3 loop is CASSQQWGTYGYTF. Written as DNA, the CDR3 is TGTGCCAGCAGTCAGCAATGGGGGACATATGGCTACACCTTC.

This clone came up a few times. This rearrangement joins TRBV6-1 to TRBJ1-2; 9 bases match TRBD1. V gave up 6 bases and J gave up 5 bases; unmatched junction bases: 10. The CDR3 extends over 15 amino acids. CDR1 MNHNS and CDR2 SASEGT come from the germline V gene. CDR3 DNA sequence: TGTGCCAGCAGGGAAACGACAGGGGGGAGGTATGGCTACACCTTC. Translated, it gives CASRETTGGRYGYTF.

This clone was found a few times. The chain joins TRBV7-9 to TRBJ2-4; unclear D gene. The CDR3 is made up of 15 amino acids. V was pared by 2 bases and J by 1 base, with 9 bases between. Germline V lookup: CDR1 SEHNR, CDR2 FQNEAQ (reference sequence). This CDR3 is CASSLQDLAKNIQYF. The CDR3 DNA reads TGTGCCAGCAGCTTACAGGATCTGGCCAAAAACATTCAGTACTTC.

V is TRBV11-2 and J is TRBJ2-3; D is uncertain. Germline V gives CDR1 SGHAT, CDR2 FQNNGV. The CDR3 totals 15 residues. Trimming took off 4 bases at V and 5 bases at J, with 16 bases between the two ends. The CDR3 here is CASSSREQAGDTQYF. For the CDR3, the DNA is TGTGCCAGCAGCTCCAGAGAGCAGGCAGGAGATACGCAGTATTTT.

This chain joins TRBV27 and TRBJ2-7; no reliable D call. The CDR3 is made up of 15 amino acids. Germline V gene sequence: CDR1 MNHEY, CDR2 SMNVEV (reference sequence). Trimming stripped 0 bases from V and 0 bases from J, with 9 bases between. The chain's CDR3 is CASSLSPPGSYEQYF. The CDR3 DNA follows: TGTGCCAGCAGTTTATCTCCCCCGGGCTCCTACGAGCAGTACTTC.

A note on this clone: Other DNA variants within this sample encode the same CDR3. The rearrangement joins TRBV6-1 to TRBJ2-5; D is undetermined. CDR3 length: 13 amino acids. Germline V lookup: CDR1 MNHNS, CDR2 SASEGT. V was shortened by 2 bases and J by 9 bases, with 13 bases between the two germline ends. CDR3 loop: CASSEMAPQAQYF. The CDR3 DNA sequence: TGTGCCAGCAGTGAAATGGCCCCCCAGGCCCAGTACTTC.

This chain links TRBV11-1 with TRBJ1-2, with 12 bases matching TRBD1. Germline V gene sequence: CDR1 SGHAT, CDR2 FQDESV (reference sequence). The CDR3 contains 14 residues. The V segment lost 5 bases and the J segment 4 bases; nucleotides outside the gene matches: 2. CDR3 protein: CASSQGQGAYGYTF. CDR3 in DNA: TGTGCCAGCAGCCAGGGACAGGGGGCCTATGGCTACACCTTC.

J is TRBJ1-1 and V is TRBV6-1; D might be TRBD1 (6 bases). Trimming pared 1 base from V and 0 bases from J, leaving 12 bases between. This CDR3 region has 16 residues. Germline V gene data show CDR1 as MNHNS and CDR2 as SASEGT. CDR3: CASSEGGGFMNTEAFF. The CDR3 DNA sequence: TGTGCCAGCAGTGAAGGTGGGGGCTTTATGAACACTGAAGCTTTCTTT.

The V gene is TRBV25-1, the J gene TRBJ1-5; the match to TRBD1 covers 7 bases. The CDR3 length is 16 residues. Germline V gives CDR1 MGHDK, CDR2 SYGVNS. J gave up 4 bases and V 4 bases, and 10 bases lay outside the gene matches. The CDR3 loop reads CASSGSRQGLNQPQHF. The DNA for the CDR3 is TGTGCCAGCAGTGGTTCTAGACAGGGCCTGAATCAGCCCCAGCATTTT.

CDR3 residues: CASSYQAGRDGYTF. The CDR3 DNA reads as TGTGCCAGCAGTTACCAGGCAGGGAGGGATGGCTACACCTTC. V is TRBV6-5 and J is TRBJ1-2, with D possibly matching TRBD1 (5 bases). The CDR3 loop spans 14 amino acids. The V end lost 2 bases, the J end lost 6 bases, and 13 bases lay between the germline ends. CDR1 is MNHEY, CDR2 SVGAGI, per germline.

This clone was counted a few times. CDR3 nucleotide sequence: TGTGCCAGCAGCTACAGACTAGCGACCAGAGGAGAGACCCAGTACTTC. Translation: CASSYRLATRGETQYF. The chain joins TRBV7-8 to TRBJ2-5, with 8 bases identical to TRBD2. The length of the CDR3 is 16 residues. Germline trimming cut 4 bases from V and 4 bases from J; bases unmatched to any gene: 11. Germline CDR1 reads SGHVS; CDR2 reads FQNEAQ.

The rearrangement uses TRBV9 and TRBJ2-3; 8 positions agree with TRBD2. Germline values: CDR1 SGDLS, CDR2 YYNGEE. This CDR3 spans 19 amino acids. V lost 3 bases to trimming and J lost 0 bases; unmatched junction nucleotides: 15. Here the CDR3 reads CASSASRGSSGSSTDTQYF. In DNA, the CDR3 is TGTGCCAGCAGCGCATCAAGAGGGTCAAGCGGGAGTAGCACAGATACGCAGTATTTT.

This chain connects TRBV25-1 to TRBJ1-1; no firm D call. V lost 3 bases and J lost 2, with 7 bases in between. The CDR3 spans 13 residues. Germline CDR1 is MGHDK and CDR2 is SYGVNS. CDR3 sequence reads: CASSDLTNTEAFF. The DNA of the CDR3 is TGTGCCAGCAGTGATCTAACCAACACTGAAGCTTTCTTT.

This chain links TRBV28 with TRBJ2-7, with D tentatively TRBD2 (5 bases). From germline, CDR1 is MDHEN and CDR2 SYDVKM. The CDR3 length is 13 residues. V was clipped by 7 bases and J by 3 bases, with 13 bases between them. The CDR3 reads CASTPGLIYEQYF. The CDR3, as DNA: TGTGCCAGCACCCCCGGACTCATCTACGAGCAGTACTTC.

CDR3 residues: CASSLISGAGWDEQFF. In DNA form, the CDR3 reads TGTGCCAGCAGCTTAATCAGCGGTGCCGGTTGGGATGAGCAGTTCTTC. V and J are TRBV7-9 and TRBJ2-1; weak D call: TRBD2 (5 bases). The V gene lost 2 bases and the J gene lost 8 bases, with 19 bases spanning the gap. CDR3 length equals 16 residues. CDR1 is SEHNR, CDR2 FQNEAQ, per germline (reference sequence).

V is TRBV27 and J is TRBJ2-2, with TRBD1 matching over 9 bases. The length of the CDR3 is 15 residues. In germline, CDR1 is MNHEY, CDR2 SMNVEV (reference sequence). J gave up 5 bases and V 3 bases, and 4 bases lay outside the gene matches. CDR3 sequence (DNA): TGTGCCAGCAGTTTGCGGACAGGGGAGACCGGGGAGCTGTTTTTT. Amino acids: CASSLRTGETGELFF.

The gene calls are TRBV28 and TRBJ2-7; D might be TRBD1 (6 bases). In germline, CDR1 is MDHEN, CDR2 SYDVKM. The V and J ends lost 4 bases and 3 bases respectively, with 19 bases between them. The length of the CDR3 is 16 residues. The CDR3 sequence is CASSYSPDRGIYEQYF. The CDR3 coding sequence is TGTGCCAGCAGTTATAGCCCGGACAGAGGAATCTACGAGCAGTACTTC.

V is TRBV4-1 and J is TRBJ2-7; 9 positions agree with TRBD2. V dropped 1 base and J dropped 2; count of bases not matched to a gene: 0. The CDR3 is 14 amino acids. Germline V gives CDR1 MGHRA, CDR2 YSYEKL. The CDR3 protein is CASSQGTSAYEQYF. In DNA form, the CDR3 reads TGCGCCAGCAGCCAAGGGACTAGCGCCTACGAGCAGTACTTC.

This chain links TRBV6-1 with TRBJ1-6, with 10 bases matching TRBD1. Trimming at V came to 3 bases and at J to 6 bases, leaving 8 bases not matched to a gene. This CDR3 spans 17 amino acids. The germline gives CDR1 MNHNS, CDR2 SASEGT. The CDR3 DNA reads as TGTGCCAGCAGTGACCCGACAGGGGGCGCTTTTAATTCACCCCTCCACTTT. Translation gives CASSDPTGGAFNSPLHF.

The V and J genes are TRBV5-1 and TRBJ2-7; 8 bases fit TRBD2. The CDR3 has 15 residues. The trim removed 4 bases at V and 4 bases at J, leaving 10 bases unmatched. In germline, CDR1 is SGHRS, CDR2 YFSETQ. The CDR3 nucleotides read TGCGCCAGCAGCCCGGGAAGCGGGAGTGCGTACGAGCAGTACTTC. Translated: CASSPGSGSAYEQYF.

This chain uses TRBV5-1 with TRBJ2-2, with TRBD2 identical over 8 bases. The CDR3 sequence is 16 residues long. Germline V gives CDR1 SGHRS, CDR2 YFSETQ. V trimming: 4 bases; J trimming: 4 bases; junction bases outside the gene matches: 9. This CDR3 is CASSREGTRGTGELFF. DNA of the CDR3: TGCGCCAGCAGCCGGGAGGGGACCCGGGGCACCGGGGAGCTGTTTTTT.

In regard to this clone: This specimen includes other DNA sequences encoding the same CDR3. J is TRBJ1-5 and V is TRBV10-3, with 9 bases matching TRBD1. The CDR3 spans 13 residues. Trimming removed 8 bases from V and 3 bases from J; junction bases left unmatched: 2. CDR1 is ENHRY and CDR2 is SYGVKD in the germline V gene. CDR3 protein: CAIRDRDNQPQHF. The CDR3, as DNA: TGTGCCATCCGGGACAGGGACAATCAGCCCCAGCATTTT.

The V and J genes are TRBV9 and TRBJ1-2; TRBD1 matches at 7 bases. The CDR3 contains 18 residues. The germline V gene encodes CDR1 SGDLS and CDR2 YYNGEE. The trim removed 3 bases at V and 4 bases at J, leaving 18 bases unmatched. Written as DNA, the CDR3 is TGTGCCAGCAGCGAACTACGGGACAGTGAGATTTCTTTCTATGGCTACACCTTC. It is translated as CASSELRDSEISFYGYTF.

V usage is TRBV27 and J usage is TRBJ2-5; 12 positions agree with TRBD1. The CDR3 extends over 20 amino acids. With 3 bases clipped from V and 1 base from J, the junction kept 15 bases outside the gene matches. Germline V CDR1 and CDR2: MNHEY, SMNVEV (reference sequence). The CDR3 DNA reads TGTGCCAGCAGTTTTTACGGGACAGGGGGCGCGCGGCCGCCCCAAGAGACCCAGTACTTC. It codes for CASSFYGTGGARPPQETQYF.